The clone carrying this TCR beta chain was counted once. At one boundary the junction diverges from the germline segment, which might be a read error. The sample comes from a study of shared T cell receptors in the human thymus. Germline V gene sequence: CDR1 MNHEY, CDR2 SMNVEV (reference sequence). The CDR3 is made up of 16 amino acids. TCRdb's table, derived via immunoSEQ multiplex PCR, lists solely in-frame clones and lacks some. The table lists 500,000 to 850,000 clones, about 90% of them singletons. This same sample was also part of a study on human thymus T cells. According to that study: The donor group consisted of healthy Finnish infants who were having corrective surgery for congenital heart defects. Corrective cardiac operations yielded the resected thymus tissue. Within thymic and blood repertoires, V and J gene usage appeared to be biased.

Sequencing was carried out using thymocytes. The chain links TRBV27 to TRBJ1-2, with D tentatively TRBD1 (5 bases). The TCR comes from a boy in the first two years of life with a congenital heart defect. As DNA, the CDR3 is TGTGCCAGCAGTTCTCTAGAGGGACGGAGGGTAGTTGGCTACCCCTTC. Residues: CASSSLEGRRVVGYPF.